These 29 T cell receptor beta chains were sequenced from one sample in a study of Ad26.COV2.S vaccination and SARS-CoV-2 variants (dated by TCRdb to the early 2020s). Preparation of the library involved the immunoSEQ multiplex PCR assay. Entries here come from immuneACCESS through TCRdb and include only in-frame sequences with V and J called. Some clones fail to appear in such tables; in the studies checked, an unresolved V gene covers under half of the shortfall, and the cause of the remainder is unknown. Here the sample has fewer than 900,000 clones; 70% to 90% occur a single time. Over 1.3% of the sample belongs to the ten largest clones. The sample's treatment or condition, from its label and the paper: around 19 received Ad26.COV2.S at low or high dose, single or two shots; several received placebo; per-sample allocation not given. For vaccine and placebo recipients, the sequenced repertoires came from samples collected on day 63 after the first injection.

The specimen comprised peripheral blood, sampled in a trial of Ad26.COV2.S vaccine versus placebo. The receptors derive from a person between 18 and 65 years old who received the Ad26.COV2.S COVID-19 vaccine or a placebo.

This clone came up once. This chain connects TRBV20-1 to TRBJ2-2; 10 bases align to TRBD1. The CDR3 is 14 amino acids. Germline CDR1 and CDR2: DFQATT and SNEGSKA (reference sequence). With 3 bases clipped from V and 3 bases from J, the junction kept 1 base outside the gene matches. The CDR3 reads CSASGQGDTGELFF. CDR3 bases: TGCAGTGCTAGTGGACAGGGGGACACCGGGGAGCTGTTTTTT.

In nucleotides, the CDR3 is TGCGCCAGCAGCGTAGGGCCGGACCAGCCCCAGCATTTT. Translation gives CASSVGPDQPQHF. V usage is TRBV5-1 and J usage is TRBJ1-5; D call uncertain. V shed 4 bases and J shed 7 bases, with 12 bases lying between them. The V gene's germline CDR1 is SGHRS and CDR2 YFSETQ. CDR3 length: 13 residues.

The chain has TRBV11-2 and TRBJ2-4; D ambiguous. Germline lookup yields CDR1 SGHAT and CDR2 FQNNGV. Trimming took off 5 bases at V and 0 bases at J, with 8 bases between the two ends. CDR3 length: 14 amino acids. CDR3 nucleotide sequence: TGTGCCAGCAGCCCGATCCGAGCCAAAAACATTCAGTACTTC. This gives the protein CASSPIRAKNIQYF.

The genes are TRBV4-3 and TRBJ1-4, with no clear D. This CDR3 is 15 amino acids long. Trimming left V 1 base short and J 8 bases short, with 14 bases between. CDR1 and CDR2 (germline): LGHNA, YSLEER. The CDR3 DNA is TGCGCCAGCAGCCAAGGGGGAACAGACGGAGAAAAACTGTTTTTT. Translating gives CASSQGGTDGEKLFF.

The rearrangement uses TRBV10-3 and TRBJ1-1, with D possibly TRBD1 on 5 matching bases. Trimming removed 6 bases from V and 4 bases from J, with 15 bases in between. Germline values: CDR1 ENHRY, CDR2 SYGVKD. This CDR3 region has 14 residues. Here the CDR3 DNA reads TGTGCCATCAGATTGGACACCAGGGCCACTGAAGCTTTCTTT. Translation gives CAIRLDTRATEAFF.

V usage is TRBV3-1 (or the pseudogene TRBV3-2) and J usage is TRBJ2-1, with 11 bases aligning to TRBD2. CDR3 length equals 15 residues. Unmatched junction bases numbered 4, after V lost 4 bases and J lost 5 bases. CDR1 is LGHDT, CDR2 YNNKEL, per germline (reference sequence). Written as DNA, the CDR3 is TGTGCCAGCAGCCTGGGTAGCGGGGGGGACAATGAGCAGTTCTTC. Encoded protein: CASSLGSGGDNEQFF.

The chain is built from TRBV27 and TRBJ1-5; D is possibly TRBD1 (5 bases). This CDR3 comprises 15 residues. Trimming took off 8 bases at V and 3 bases at J, with 17 bases between the two ends. Germline V gene sequence: CDR1 MNHEY, CDR2 SMNVEV (reference sequence). DNA of the CDR3: TGTGCCAGCCTTTTCCGGGACGGTGACAATCAGCCCCAGCATTTT. It is translated as CASLFRDGDNQPQHF.

V and J are TRBV18 and TRBJ1-1; 10 nucleotides agree with TRBD1. After removal of 3 bases from V and 5 bases from J, the junction contained 9 bases not matched to a gene. CDR1 is KGHSH, CDR2 LQKENI, per germline. This CDR3 spans 16 amino acids. In DNA form, the CDR3 reads TGTGCCAGCTCACCGTTCATGGACAGGGGGAAAACTGAAGCTTTCTTT. Translated, it gives CASSPFMDRGKTEAFF.

The chain couples TRBV30 to TRBJ2-6, with D possibly TRBD1 on 5 matching bases. Trimming stripped 5 bases from V and 0 bases from J, with 17 bases between. The CDR3 has 17 amino acids. Germline CDR1 reads GTSNPN; CDR2 reads SVGIG (reference sequence). CDR3 amino acids: CAWEYATGFSGANVLTF. In DNA form, the CDR3 reads TGTGCCTGGGAATACGCCACAGGTTTCTCTGGGGCCAACGTCCTGACTTTC.

V and J are TRBV15 and TRBJ2-3, with 10 bases matching TRBD1. V gave up 4 bases and J gave up 2 bases; unmatched junction bases: 6. The CDR3 runs to 16 residues. Looked up from germline, CDR1 is LNHNV and CDR2 is YYDKDF (reference sequence). The CDR3: CATSTGTGEATDTQYF. The CDR3 coding sequence is TGTGCCACCAGCACGGGGACAGGGGAGGCCACAGATACGCAGTATTTT.

Remarks on this clone: The same CDR3 can be traced to other DNA sequences in this sample. The V gene is TRBV29-1, the J gene TRBJ1-5, with 7 bases lining up with TRBD1. Trimming at V came to 4 bases and at J to 4 bases, leaving 1 base not matched to a gene. This CDR3 is 12 amino acids long. From germline, CDR1 is SQVTM and CDR2 ANQGSEA. CDR3 sequence (DNA): TGCAGCGTTGTGACAGGGAATCAGCCCCAGCATTTT. Translation gives CSVVTGNQPQHF.

The chain uses TRBV7-8 and TRBJ2-1; D possibly corresponds to TRBD2 (6 bases). CDR1 and CDR2 from the germline V gene are SGHVS and FQNEAQ. Between the trimmed V and J ends, which lost 2 bases and 2 bases, there was a span of 10 bases. The CDR3 sequence is 15 residues long. CDR3 in DNA: TGTGCCAGCAGCTTACTGGCGGGGCCCTACAATGAGCAGTTCTTC. This gives the protein CASSLLAGPYNEQFF.

The J gene is TRBJ2-1, the V gene TRBV10-3; D not certain. The CDR3 extends over 12 amino acids. Trimming removed 0 bases from V and 10 bases from J, with 7 bases in between. The V gene's germline CDR1 is ENHRY and CDR2 SYGVKD. CDR3 in amino acids: CAISESLGEQFF. The CDR3 DNA sequence: TGTGCCATCAGTGAGTCCCTTGGGGAGCAGTTCTTC.

The chain carries TRBV7-2 and TRBJ1-2; D is ambiguous. Per germline, CDR1 SGHTA and CDR2 FQGNSA. This CDR3 has 14 residues. V shed 1 base and J shed 5 bases, with 11 bases lying between them. CDR3 amino acids: CASSLDWNMYGYTF. Here the CDR3 DNA reads TGTGCCAGCAGCTTAGATTGGAACATGTATGGCTACACCTTC.

The chain joins TRBV2 to TRBJ2-7; 7 bases map to TRBD1. The CDR3 length is 13 residues. CDR1 is SNHLY and CDR2 is FYNNEI in the germline V gene. The junction had 5 bases not matched to a gene; V was cut back by 5 bases and J by 4 bases. CDR3 sequence: CASSTGEWYEQYF. DNA of the CDR3: TGTGCCAGCAGTACAGGGGAGTGGTACGAGCAGTACTTC.

The chain joins TRBV7-2 to TRBJ2-1, with D tentatively TRBD1 (5 bases). The CDR3 has 13 amino acids. V was cut by 5 bases and J by 6 bases, with 11 bases left in between. The germline CDR1 and CDR2 sequences are SGHTA and FQGNSA. The CDR3 sequence: CASSPSQGNEQFF. CDR3 in DNA: TGTGCCAGCAGCCCATCTCAGGGCAATGAGCAGTTCTTC.

On this clone: Other DNA sequences in this sample translate to the same CDR3. The rearrangement joins TRBV11-2 to TRBJ2-5; D is ambiguous. Germline lookup yields CDR1 SGHAT and CDR2 FQNNGV. The CDR3 extends over 11 amino acids. V lost 5 bases and J 2 bases, leaving 3 bases between the germline ends. CDR3 bases: TGTGCCAGCAGCCTTCAAGAGACCCAGTACTTC. Protein sequence: CASSLQETQYF.

This chain uses TRBV6-6 with TRBJ2-2, with 10 bases matching TRBD1. Per the germline V gene, CDR1 is MNHNY and CDR2 is SVGAGI (reference sequence). The CDR3 is made up of 18 amino acids. With V trimmed by 5 bases and J by 3 bases, 12 bases remained unmatched. CDR3 amino acids: CASSQGQGPLRYTGELFF. Here the CDR3 DNA reads TGTGCCAGCAGTCAGGGACAGGGGCCCCTCCGGTACACCGGGGAGCTGTTTTTT.

This sequence joins TRBV7-9 and TRBJ1-2, with D uncertain. CDR3 size: 13 residues. Germline V gene sequence: CDR1 SEHNR, CDR2 FQNEAQ (reference sequence). Trimming stripped 6 bases from V and 4 bases from J, with 12 bases between. Written as DNA, the CDR3 is TGTGCCAGCAGTAGAGAGGCTAGCTATGGCTACACCTTC. It encodes CASSREASYGYTF.

To note about this clone: This is likely an artifact of a read error, given a far larger clone one base away. The chain links TRBV9 to TRBJ1-1, with D possibly TRBD1 on 6 matching bases. Per the germline V gene, CDR1 is SGDLS and CDR2 is YYNGEE. This CDR3 spans 13 amino acids. V dropped 4 bases and J dropped 3 bases, with 10 bases sitting between them. The DNA of the CDR3 is TGTGCCAGCAGCCCTCAGGGGTACACTGAAGCTTTCTTT. This sequence encodes CASSPQGYTEAFF.

The chain is built from TRBV10-1 and TRBJ2-5; D is unclear. V was shortened by 2 bases and J by 1 base, with 14 bases between the two germline ends. CDR1 is WNHNN and CDR2 is SYGVQD in the germline V gene (reference sequence). The CDR3 contains 16 residues. The CDR3, as DNA: TGCGCCAGCAGTGAGGGGTCAGGCCTTTCCCAAGAGACCCAGTACTTC. Translated, it gives CASSEGSGLSQETQYF.

Only one count was recorded for this clone. This chain links TRBV15 with TRBJ1-3, with D unclear. This CDR3 has 15 amino acids. V was cut by 1 base and J by 1 base, with 8 bases left in between. Per germline, CDR1 LNHNV and CDR2 YYDKDF (reference sequence). The CDR3, as DNA: TGTGCCACCAGCAGAGCCGCCGGTTCTGGAAACACCATATATTTT. Translation gives CATSRAAGSGNTIYF.

V usage is TRBV5-4 and J usage is TRBJ2-7; 13 bases map to TRBD2. With 4 bases clipped from V and 6 bases from J, the junction kept 4 bases outside the gene matches. This CDR3 is 14 amino acids long. Germline V gives CDR1 SGHNT, CDR2 YYREEE (reference sequence). Here the CDR3 DNA reads TGTGCCAGCAGCCCGGGACTAGCGGGGAGCGAGCAGTACTTC. Its protein is CASSPGLAGSEQYF.

The chain recombines TRBV10-1 with TRBJ1-5; perhaps TRBD1 as D (6 bases). There are 16 residues in the CDR3. Trimming removed 0 bases at V and 2 bases at J, with 11 bases between. The germline V gene encodes CDR1 WNHNN and CDR2 SYGVQD (reference sequence). CDR3 loop: CASSESRGARNQPQHF. Written as DNA, the CDR3 is TGCGCCAGCAGTGAGTCCCGGGGGGCACGCAATCAGCCCCAGCATTTT.

The rearrangement links TRBV7-8 to TRBJ2-3; D remains ambiguous. Germline-derived CDR1 and CDR2 are SGHVS and FQNEAQ. The CDR3 is made up of 14 amino acids. Trimming took off 3 bases at V and 0 bases at J, with 7 bases between the two ends. The CDR3 region is CASSFLVSTDTQYF. The DNA of the CDR3 is TGTGCCAGCAGCTTTCTTGTGAGCACAGATACGCAGTATTTT. The full variable domain, in which reference TRBV7-8 and TRBJ2-3 provide the parts outside the CDR3, is GAGVSQSPRYKVAKRGQDVALRCDPISGHVSLFWYQQALGQGPEFLTYFQNEAQLDKSGLPSDRFFAERPEGSVSTLKIQRTQQEDSAVYLCASSFLVSTDTQYFGPGTRLTVL.

This chain joins TRBV6-5 and TRBJ1-5; maybe TRBD1 (5 bases). V lost 6 bases and J lost 2, with 14 bases in between. This CDR3 comprises 15 residues. CDR1 is MNHEY, CDR2 SVGAGI, per germline. The CDR3, as DNA: TGTGCCAGCAGACCGAGGGGCGGACGCAATCAGCCCCAGCATTTT. This sequence encodes CASRPRGGRNQPQHF.

The V call is TRBV14, the J call TRBJ2-6, with TRBD1 matching 8 bases. CDR1 is SGHDN and CDR2 is FVKESK in the germline V gene. The V segment lost 3 bases and the J segment 1 base; nucleotides outside the gene matches: 8. CDR3 length: 18 residues. This CDR3 is CASSHDRGGGSGANVLTF. The DNA for the CDR3 is TGTGCCAGCAGCCACGACAGGGGAGGAGGATCTGGGGCCAACGTCCTGACTTTC.

This clone occurred once. This chain uses TRBV5-4 with TRBJ2-5, with 8 positions matching TRBD1. CDR1 and CDR2 from the germline V gene are SGHNT and YYREEE (reference sequence). CDR3 size: 16 residues. V was pared by 3 bases and J by 1 base, with 8 bases of the junction left unmatched. CDR3 DNA sequence: TGTGCCAGCAGCTCCATAGACAGGGGCCGCCAAGAGACCCAGTACTTC. This codes for CASSSIDRGRQETQYF.

The CDR3 protein is CAITPGLAGDEQYF. CDR3 in DNA: TGTGCCATCACCCCGGGACTAGCGGGGGACGAGCAGTACTTC. The V call is TRBV10-3, the J call TRBJ2-7; 14 nucleotides agree with TRBD2. Germline V gene sequence: CDR1 ENHRY, CDR2 SYGVKD. J was trimmed by 5 bases and V by 7 bases; bases with no gene match: 4. CDR3 length: 14 amino acids.